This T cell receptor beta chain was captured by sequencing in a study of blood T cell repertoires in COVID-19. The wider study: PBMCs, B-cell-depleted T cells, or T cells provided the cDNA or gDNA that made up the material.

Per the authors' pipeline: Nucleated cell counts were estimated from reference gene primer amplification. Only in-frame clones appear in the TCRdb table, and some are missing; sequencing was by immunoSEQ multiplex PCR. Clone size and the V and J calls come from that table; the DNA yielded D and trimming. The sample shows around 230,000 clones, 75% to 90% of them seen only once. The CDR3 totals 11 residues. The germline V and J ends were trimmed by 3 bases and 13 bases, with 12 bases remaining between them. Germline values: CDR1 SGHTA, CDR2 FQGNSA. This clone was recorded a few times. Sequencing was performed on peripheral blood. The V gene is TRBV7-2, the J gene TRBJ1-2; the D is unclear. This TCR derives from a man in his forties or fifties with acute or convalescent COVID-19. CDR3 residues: CASSLQTRSTF. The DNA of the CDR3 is TGTGCCAGCAGCTTGCAAACAAGGAGCACCTTC.